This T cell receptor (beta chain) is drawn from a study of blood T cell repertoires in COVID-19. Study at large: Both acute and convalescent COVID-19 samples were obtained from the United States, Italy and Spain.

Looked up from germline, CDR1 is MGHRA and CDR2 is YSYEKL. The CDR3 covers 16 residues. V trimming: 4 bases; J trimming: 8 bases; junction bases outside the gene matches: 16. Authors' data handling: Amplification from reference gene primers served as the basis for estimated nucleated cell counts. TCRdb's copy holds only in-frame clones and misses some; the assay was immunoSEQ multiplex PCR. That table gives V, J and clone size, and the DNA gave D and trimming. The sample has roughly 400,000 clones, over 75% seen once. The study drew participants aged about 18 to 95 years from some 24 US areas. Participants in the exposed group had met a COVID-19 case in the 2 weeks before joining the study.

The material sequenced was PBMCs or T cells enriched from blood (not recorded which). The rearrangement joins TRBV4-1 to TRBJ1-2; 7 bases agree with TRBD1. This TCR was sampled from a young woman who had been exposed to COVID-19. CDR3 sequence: CASSPLLLGQNFGYTF. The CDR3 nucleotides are TGCGCCAGCAGCCCTCTGCTTTTGGGACAGAACTTCGGCTACACCTTC.